This T cell receptor (beta chain) was identified in a study of response to subunit inactivated influenza vaccine. TCRdb fed the RT-PCR reads into MiXCR, producing one record per CDR3 protein. Of hundreds of thousands of distinct CDR3 sequences listed, 14% were seen once; the top ten hold 6% to 7%. The ends were cut back, 0 bases at V and 3 bases at J, with 9 bases in the middle. Germline CDR1 is MNHEY and CDR2 is SVGAGI. The CDR3 spans 14 residues. Sample: PBMCs from blood, taken around two weeks before vaccination. The chain joins TRBV6-5 to TRBJ2-7, with a tentative D call TRBD1 (6 bases). This receptor was taken from a man between 45 and 60 years old who received an inactivated influenza vaccine. The CDR3: CASSYSTGLYEQYF. CDR3 sequence (DNA): TGTGCCAGCAGTTACTCGACAGGACTCTACGAGCAGTACTTC.